This T cell receptor (beta chain) was sequenced during a study of neoadjuvant anti-PD-1 for oral cavity cancer. The germline V gene has CDR1 MGHDK and CDR2 SYGVNS. The CDR3 is made up of 13 amino acids. V gave up 6 bases and J gave up 0 bases; unmatched junction bases: 2. Time point here: after neoadjuvant nivolumab, at surgical resection. Patients had newly diagnosed, untreated stage II-IVA oral cavity squamous cell carcinoma. Sequencing used immunoSEQ multiplex PCR; TCRdb keeps in-frame clones, though not all of them. The sample records about 23,000 clones, 40% to 50% being singletons. The TCR sequence derives from a person between 40 and 85 years old with oral cavity squamous cell carcinoma. V is TRBV25-1 and J is TRBJ2-7; 7 bases agree with TRBD1. The source material was tumor tissue, sampled after nivolumab (anti-PD-1) treatment. This chain's CDR3 is CASRSGGSYEQYF. The CDR3 DNA is TGTGCCAGCAGGTCAGGGGGCTCCTACGAGCAGTACTTC.